This TCR beta chain originates from a study of blood T cell repertoires in COVID-19. The trim removed 1 base at V and 5 bases at J, leaving 4 bases unmatched. This CDR3 comprises 14 residues. Germline loops: CDR1 SGHRS, CDR2 YFSETQ. How the authors handled the data: Amplified reference gene primers provided the basis for estimating nucleated cell counts. Only in-frame clones appear in the TCRdb table, and some are missing; sequencing was by immunoSEQ multiplex PCR. The V and J calls and the clone size are those of that table, but D and trimming were determined from the DNA. The data show approximately 290,000 clones, around 85% seen once.

The receptor comes from a human donor with COVID-19, enrolled during active disease. The donor label of this sample is uncertain. This chain links TRBV5-1 with TRBJ2-5, with 8 nucleotides matching TRBD1. The sample consisted of peripheral blood. The DNA for the CDR3 is TGCGCCAGCAGCTTGTACGGGGACAGGGAGACCCAGTACTTC. Translated: CASSLYGDRETQYF.